These 13 T cell receptor beta chains came from one sample sequenced in a study of shared clonotypes between healthy human individuals. Measured with immunoSEQ multiplex PCR; TCRdb has only the in-frame clones, and not every one. This sample has about 1,900,000 clones, with approximately 94% found just once. CD45RO-negative, CCR7-positively selected cells formed the naive CD8 fraction, excluding terminally differentiated effector memory CD45RA+ cells. Sequenced input: naive CD8+ T cells sorted from blood. The source is a young man in good health.

The chain carries TRBV28 and TRBJ1-6; D not certain. V gave up 3 bases and J gave up 8 bases, with 17 bases separating them. This CDR3 region has 16 residues. Germline CDR1 and CDR2: MDHEN and SYDVKM. The CDR3 here is CASSFGLRAEDSPLHF. The CDR3 nucleotides read TGTGCCAGCAGTTTCGGGTTAAGGGCGGAGGATTCACCCCTCCACTTT.

The V call is TRBV9, the J call TRBJ1-2; D may be TRBD1 (5 bases). The germline V gene encodes CDR1 SGDLS and CDR2 YYNGEE. The CDR3 contains 14 residues. V shed 0 bases and J shed 6 bases, with 12 bases lying between them. The chain's CDR3 is CASSVAGTSDGYTF. The DNA of the CDR3 is TGTGCCAGCAGCGTAGCCGGGACCTCTGATGGCTACACCTTC. The full variable domain, rest sourced from reference TRBV9 and TRBJ1-2, is DSGVTQTPKHLITATGQRVTLRCSPRSGDLSVYWYQQSLDQGLQFLIQYYNGEERAKGNILERFSAQQFPDLHSELNLSSLELGDSALYFCASSVAGTSDGYTFGSGTRLTVV.

The chain couples TRBV10-3 to TRBJ2-2; maybe TRBD2 (6 bases). Trimming pared 7 bases from V and 0 bases from J, leaving 15 bases between. In germline, CDR1 is ENHRY, CDR2 SYGVKD. CDR3 length: 16 amino acids. CDR3 bases: TGTGCCATCACCGGAACAAGCGGGCCGAACACCGGGGAGCTGTTTTTT. Encoded protein: CAITGTSGPNTGELFF.

This rearrangement joins TRBV4-1 to TRBJ2-7; the D gene is possibly TRBD2 (6 bases). The length of the CDR3 is 15 residues. The V end lost 4 bases, the J end lost 1 base, and 14 bases lay between the germline ends. The germline V gene encodes CDR1 MGHRA and CDR2 YSYEKL. The CDR3 DNA reads as TGCGCCAGCAGCCCCCACGGTGGGGGGTCCTACGAGCAGTACTTC. The encoded protein is CASSPHGGGSYEQYF.

V gene TRBV6-6 combines with J gene TRBJ2-7, with TRBD2 matching 8 bases. V was pared by 5 bases and J by 3 bases, with 6 bases of the junction left unmatched. The CDR3 has 14 residues. Germline V gene lookup returns CDR1 MNHNY and CDR2 SVGAGI (reference sequence). The CDR3 nucleotides are TGTGCCAGCAGTCAACGGGGGGGAGGCTACGAGCAGTACTTC. It translates to CASSQRGGGYEQYF.

With regard to this clone: This may come from a read error, since a much larger clone is one base off. The same CDR3 can be traced to other DNA sequences in this sample. This chain uses TRBV7-9 with TRBJ1-1; D unclear. The length of the CDR3 is 12 residues. V was shortened by 1 base and J by 4 bases, with 4 bases between the two germline ends. In germline, CDR1 is SEHNR, CDR2 FQNEAQ (reference sequence). For the CDR3, the DNA is TGTGCCAGCAGCTTAGGGACCACTGAAGCTTTCTTT. It specifies CASSLGTTEAFF.

A remark on this clone: This CDR3 is also generated by other DNA sequences in the sample. The chain joins TRBV9 to TRBJ1-5; D ambiguous. The V end was cut by 3 bases, the J end by 4 bases, with 11 bases between. Germline V gene lookup returns CDR1 SGDLS and CDR2 YYNGEE. The CDR3 is 14 residues long. CDR3 nucleotides: TGTGCCAGCAGCGCGGGCGGCAGTAATCAGCCCCAGCATTTT. It translates to CASSAGGSNQPQHF.

The V call is TRBV9, the J call TRBJ2-3, with D perhaps assigned TRBD1 or TRBD2 (6 bases each). Germline CDR1 is SGDLS and CDR2 is YYNGEE. This CDR3 spans 16 amino acids. Trimming stripped 8 bases from V and 0 bases from J, with 19 bases between. The CDR3 sequence is CASGSFGGHSTDTQYF. The CDR3 DNA reads TGTGCCAGTGGGTCGTTCGGGGGACATAGCACAGATACGCAGTATTTT.

About this clone: This sample also contains other DNA sequences that code for the same CDR3. The chain has TRBV5-6 and TRBJ2-5; D ambiguous. Trimming shortened V by 0 bases and J by 7 bases, and 10 bases separated the two germline ends. The CDR3 extends over 13 amino acids. The germline CDR1 and CDR2 sequences are SGHDT and YYEEEE. In nucleotides, the CDR3 is TGTGCCAGCAGCTTGGGCGGCCCTGGGACCCAGTACTTC. Translation: CASSLGGPGTQYF.

This chain connects TRBV5-8 to TRBJ2-1, with 7 bases lining up with TRBD1. With 0 bases clipped from V and 13 bases from J, the junction kept 13 bases outside the gene matches. Germline V lookup: CDR1 SGHTS, CDR2 YDEGEE. The CDR3 loop spans 15 amino acids. In DNA, the CDR3 is TGTGCCAGCAGCTTGGCCGGGGCCCTCAGGGGGACCCAGTTCTTC. This codes for CASSLAGALRGTQFF.

The rearrangement uses TRBV9 and TRBJ2-3; D is possibly TRBD2 (5 bases). The V end was cut by 0 bases, the J end by 2 bases, with 10 bases between. CDR1 SGDLS and CDR2 YYNGEE come from the germline V gene. CDR3 size: 15 residues. The CDR3, as DNA: TGTGCCAGCAGCGTAGGTGGGGAGAACACAGATACGCAGTATTTT. It translates to CASSVGGENTDTQYF.

With respect to this clone: At one end, the junction sequence differs from germline, possibly due to a read error. This chain uses TRBV11-2 with TRBJ2-5, with a possible D match to TRBD1 (5 bases). The CDR3 consists of 14 residues. Looked up from germline, CDR1 is SGHAT and CDR2 is FQNNGV. CDR3 sequence (DNA): TGTGCCAGCACCTTAGGGGAATTGCCAGGCCCCCAGTACTTC. Its translation is CASTLGELPGPQYF.

The chain is built from TRBV29-1 and TRBJ2-7, with 9 bases aligning to TRBD1. Germline CDR1 and CDR2: SQVTM and ANQGSEA. V was clipped by 1 base and J by 5 bases; unmatched bases: 0. The CDR3 has 12 residues. The CDR3 DNA sequence: TGCAGCGTTGAAGGGACAGGGGACGAGCAGTACTTC. As protein: CSVEGTGDEQYF.